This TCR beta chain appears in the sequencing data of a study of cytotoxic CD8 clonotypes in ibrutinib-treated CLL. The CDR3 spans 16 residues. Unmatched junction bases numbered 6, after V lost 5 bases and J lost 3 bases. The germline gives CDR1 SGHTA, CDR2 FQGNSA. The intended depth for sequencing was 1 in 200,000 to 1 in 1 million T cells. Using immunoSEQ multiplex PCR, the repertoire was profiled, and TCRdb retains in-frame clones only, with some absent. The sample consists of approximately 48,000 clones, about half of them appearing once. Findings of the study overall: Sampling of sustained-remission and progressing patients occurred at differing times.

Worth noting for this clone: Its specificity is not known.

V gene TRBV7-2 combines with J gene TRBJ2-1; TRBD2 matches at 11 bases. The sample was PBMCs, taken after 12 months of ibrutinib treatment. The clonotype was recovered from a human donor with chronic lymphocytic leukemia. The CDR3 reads CASSLTLAGVYNEQFF. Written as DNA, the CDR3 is TGTGCCAGCAGCCTCACACTAGCGGGAGTCTACAATGAGCAGTTCTTC.